The following is a T cell receptor (beta chain) sequence with its context. Antigen unknown. The data were taken from a study of Ad26.COV2.S vaccination and SARS-CoV-2 variants. Overall study context: This donor came from the COV1001 trial of Ad26.COV2.S. Administration of Ad26.COV2.S was intramuscular, either once or twice 56 days apart. General study points: Substantial breadth was reportedly displayed by spike-specific CD8+ and CD4+ T cell responses after vaccination. Similar non-spike TCR breadth was seen in vaccine and placebo recipients.

V shed 3 bases, J shed 7 bases, and the junction held 5 bases outside the gene matches. From germline, CDR1 is SGHTA and CDR2 FQGNSA. The CDR3 spans 14 residues. Sequencing used immunoSEQ multiplex PCR; TCRdb keeps in-frame clones, though not all of them. The sample has 430,000 or so clones, approximately 92% seen once. Described treatment: some 20 received Ad26.COV2.S at low or high dose, single or two shots; about five received placebo; per-sample allocation not given. The samples date from day 63 after the first vaccine or placebo injection. The J gene is TRBJ1-5, the V gene TRBV7-2; 8 nucleotides align to TRBD1. Material: peripheral blood, obtained in a trial of Ad26.COV2.S vaccine versus placebo. This sequence originates from a person aged 18-60 years who received the Ad26.COV2.S COVID-19 vaccine or a placebo. CDR3 sequence (DNA): TGTGCCAGCAGCTTGGACAGGGTTTGGCAGCCCCAGCATTTT. Protein sequence: CASSLDRVWQPQHF.